A single sample gave rise to the 30 T cell receptor beta chains below, sequenced in a study of spatial heterogeneity in lung cancer. Described time point: sample taken at primary tumor resection. TCRdb recomputed calls from the 5' RACE reads with MiXCR, one row per CDR3 protein. The sample carries 48,000 or so distinct CDR3 sequences, roughly 5% recorded once. This specimen consisted of PBMCs, obtained at surgery. The receptors stem from a male donor with early-stage non-small cell lung cancer.

This clonotype was detected ten times or more. The chain couples TRBV12-3 or TRBV12-4 to TRBJ2-1; D unresolved. V was cut by 6 bases and J by 5 bases, with 8 bases left in between. CDR3 length equals 12 residues. CDR3 in amino acids: CASSPTNNEQFF. CDR3 nucleotide sequence: TGTGCCAGCAGCCCTACAAACAATGAGCAGTTCTTC.

This clonotype was counted ten times or more. This chain joins TRBV7-6 and TRBJ2-5, with D perhaps TRBD1 or TRBD2 (5 bases each). Germline V gene sequence: CDR1 SGHVS, CDR2 FNYEAQ. This CDR3 comprises 13 residues. Trimming took 5 bases from V and 2 from J, leaving 9 bases between them. This CDR3 reads CASSGTLQETQYF. DNA for the CDR3: TGTGCCAGCAGCGGGACGCTACAAGAGACCCAGTACTTC.

This clonotype occurred many times. J is TRBJ2-5 and V is TRBV20-1; 11 nucleotides agree with TRBD2. With V trimmed by 1 base and J by 5 bases, 12 bases remained unmatched. The length of the CDR3 is 17 residues. Germline V lookup: CDR1 DFQATT, CDR2 SNEGSKA (reference sequence). The CDR3 spells CSARVRLRLAGLETQYF. The DNA of the CDR3 is TGCAGTGCTAGAGTTAGACTAAGACTAGCGGGACTCGAGACCCAGTACTTC.

V gene TRBV9 combines with J gene TRBJ1-3; weak D call: TRBD1 (5 bases). V was shortened by 4 bases and J by 4 bases, with 15 bases between the two germline ends. CDR3 length: 15 amino acids. CDR1 SGDLS and CDR2 YYNGEE come from the germline V gene. The CDR3 DNA follows: TGTGCCAGCAGCACCAGAGCCTGGGGGGGAAACACCATATATTTT. This translates into CASSTRAWGGNTIYF.

This clonotype was found many times. The chain joins TRBV12-3 or TRBV12-4 to TRBJ2-7; no firm D call. The V gene lost 4 bases and the J gene lost 4 bases, with 17 bases spanning the gap. The CDR3 has 15 residues. DNA for the CDR3: TGTGCCAGCAGTTCAGGTGGTAAACACTCGTACGAGCAGTACTTC. This encodes CASSSGGKHSYEQYF.

This clonotype was counted between two and nine times. The chain is built from TRBV6-5 and TRBJ1-5; D call uncertain. The CDR3 contains 13 residues. CDR1 is MNHEY, CDR2 SVGAGI, per germline. V lost 0 bases and J 5 bases, leaving 5 bases between the germline ends. The CDR3 reads CASSYSGYQPQHF. In DNA form, the CDR3 reads TGTGCCAGCAGTTACTCGGGATATCAGCCCCAGCATTTT.

The genes are TRBV2 and TRBJ2-5; no clear D. The CDR3 spans 10 residues. Trimming removed 4 bases at V and 11 bases at J, with 8 bases between. Germline V gene lookup returns CDR1 SNHLY and CDR2 FYNNEI. The CDR3 loop reads CASSASVQYF. CDR3 sequence (DNA): TGTGCCAGCAGTGCGAGCGTGCAGTACTTC.

The rearrangement uses TRBV15 and TRBJ1-5; D is undetermined. The V gene's germline CDR1 is LNHNV and CDR2 YYDKDF (reference sequence). V was shortened by 0 bases and J by 9 bases, with 9 bases between the two germline ends. The CDR3 covers 13 residues. CDR3 coding DNA: TGTGCCACCAGCAGAGATTTTGCGGGGCCCCAGCATTTT. Protein: CATSRDFAGPQHF. Looking up the rest from reference TRBV15 and TRBJ1-5 gives the full variable domain: DAMVIQNPRYQVTQFGKPVTLSCSQTLNHNVMYWYQQKSSQAPKLLFHYYDKDFNNEADTPDNFQSRRPNTSFCFLDIRSPGLGDTAMYLCATSRDFAGPQHFGDGTRLSIL.

The table lists this clonotype with many counts. The genes are TRBV24-1 and TRBJ2-7, with D tentatively TRBD2 (6 bases). Trimming pared 3 bases from V and 7 bases from J, leaving 15 bases between. Germline V gene sequence: CDR1 KGHDR, CDR2 SFDVKD. The CDR3 extends over 14 amino acids. CDR3 bases: TGTGCCACCAGTGATGCGGGGACCTACGGAGAGCAGTACTTC. Translating it yields CATSDAGTYGEQYF.

This clonotype was picked up many times. The CDR3 loop reads CSARRGASTDTQYF. Written as DNA, the CDR3 is TGCAGTGCTAGACGGGGGGCAAGCACAGATACGCAGTATTTT. The J gene is TRBJ2-3, the V gene TRBV20-1, with D perhaps TRBD2 (7 bases). Trimming took 2 bases from V and 0 from J, leaving 9 bases between them. The CDR3 is 14 residues long. Per germline, CDR1 DFQATT and CDR2 SNEGSKA (reference sequence).

This clonotype was found many times. The J gene is TRBJ2-1, the V gene TRBV20-1; 12 bases agree with TRBD2. Germline CDR1 is DFQATT and CDR2 is SNEGSKA (reference sequence). Unmatched junction bases numbered 7, after V lost 1 base and J lost 9 bases. The CDR3 totals 15 residues. CDR3 protein: CSARAPGLAGFEQFF. The CDR3 nucleotides are TGCAGTGCTAGAGCACCGGGACTAGCGGGCTTTGAGCAGTTCTTC.

This clonotype was counted many times. The rearrangement uses TRBV2 and TRBJ1-1; 10 bases match TRBD1. V lost 4 bases to trimming and J lost 0 bases; unmatched junction nucleotides: 8. Germline CDR1 is SNHLY and CDR2 is FYNNEI. The CDR3 sequence is 17 residues long. This CDR3 reads CASSALPGQGMNTEAFF. CDR3 nucleotides: TGTGCCAGCAGTGCACTACCGGGACAGGGGATGAACACTGAAGCTTTCTTT.

In this sample, this clonotype turned up many times. The chain joins TRBV2 to TRBJ1-6; TRBD1 might be the D (5 bases). Germline assignment: CDR1 SNHLY and CDR2 FYNNEI. V gave up 2 bases and J gave up 2 bases, with 10 bases separating them. The CDR3 has 16 amino acids. The CDR3 loop is CASSEMGGAYNSPLHF. The CDR3 nucleotides read TGTGCCAGCAGTGAAATGGGAGGGGCCTATAATTCACCCCTCCACTTT.

Many counts were recorded for this clonotype. The V call is TRBV20-1, the J call TRBJ2-1, with no clear D. CDR1 and CDR2 from the germline V gene are DFQATT and SNEGSKA (reference sequence). V was clipped by 0 bases and J by 8 bases, with 14 bases between them. The CDR3 is made up of 14 amino acids. The CDR3, as DNA: TGCAGTGCTAGAGATAGGCTAGGGTTCGATGAGCAGTTCTTC. This translates into CSARDRLGFDEQFF.

This clonotype was seen a few times. V usage is TRBV12-3 or TRBV12-4 and J usage is TRBJ1-5; D may be TRBD1 (5 bases). The CDR3 loop spans 12 amino acids. V was shortened by 6 bases and J by 6 bases, with 9 bases between the two germline ends. Written as DNA, the CDR3 is TGTGCCAGCAGCGAAGGGGTTCAGCCCCAGCATTTT. Protein product: CASSEGVQPQHF.

This clonotype has a count of ten or more. The rearrangement joins TRBV20-1 to TRBJ1-6; 8 bases match TRBD1. Trimming took 3 bases from V and 3 from J; bases not matched to a gene: 10. The CDR3 extends over 17 amino acids. Germline V gene data show CDR1 as DFQATT and CDR2 as SNEGSKA (reference sequence). CDR3 sequence: CSASVQGALDYNSPLHF. In DNA form, the CDR3 reads TGCAGTGCTAGCGTTCAGGGGGCTTTAGACTATAATTCACCCCTCCACTTT.

This clonotype has at least ten counts. The chain carries TRBV29-1 and TRBJ2-3; unclear D gene. This CDR3 is built from 16 residues. Germline CDR1 SQVTM, CDR2 ANQGSEA. The ends were cut back, 1 base at V and 2 bases at J, with 16 bases in the middle. The CDR3 bases are TGCAGCGTTGAAGGTCGTCCGGAAGAATACACAGATACGCAGTATTTT. It codes for CSVEGRPEEYTDTQYF.

Many counts were recorded for this clonotype. CDR3 nucleotides: TGTGCCGGGGGGACCCTCGGGAGCGTGGTCAATGAGCAGTTCTTC. It codes for CAGGTLGSVVNEQFF. The J gene is TRBJ2-1, the V gene TRBV2; perhaps TRBD2 as D (6 bases). V shed 11 bases and J shed 6 bases, with 23 bases lying between them. Germline-derived CDR1 and CDR2 are SNHLY and FYNNEI. This CDR3 is 15 amino acids long.

J is TRBJ2-1 and V is TRBV19; 9 positions agree with TRBD2. The CDR3 has 13 residues. CDR1 LNHDA and CDR2 SQIVND come from the germline V gene (reference sequence). With 5 bases clipped from V and 10 bases from J, the junction kept 6 bases outside the gene matches. CDR3 in amino acids: CASSQAAGGEQFF. The CDR3 DNA is TGTGCCAGTAGTCAGGCGGCGGGAGGGGAGCAGTTCTTC. The whole variable domain, filled in from reference TRBV19 and TRBJ2-1, reads DGGITQSPKYLFRKEGQNVTLSCEQNLNHDAMYWYRQDPGQGLRLIYYSQIVNDFQKGDIAEGYSVSREKKESFPLTVTSAQKNPTAFYLCASSQAAGGEQFFGPGTRLTVL.

This clonotype occurred many times. The chain links TRBV28 to TRBJ2-1, with D possibly matching TRBD2 (5 bases). The CDR3 contains 13 residues. Germline CDR1 reads MDHEN; CDR2 reads SYDVKM. V dropped 6 bases and J dropped 1 base, with 7 bases sitting between them. The CDR3 DNA reads TGTGCCAGCAGGCAGCGGTCCTACAATGAGCAGTTCTTC. Its protein is CASRQRSYNEQFF. Supplemented by reference TRBV28 and TRBJ2-1, the full variable domain reads DVKVTQSSRYLVKRTGEKVFLECVQDMDHENMFWYRQDPGLGLRLIYFSYDVKMKEKGDIPEGYSVSREKKERFSLILESASTNQTSMYLCASRQRSYNEQFFGPGTRLTVL.

This clonotype was recorded at least ten times. This CDR3 is CAWTQSGGGYGYTF. Here the CDR3 DNA reads TGTGCCTGGACCCAATCCGGGGGCGGCTATGGCTACACCTTC. V and J are TRBV30 and TRBJ1-2; D is perhaps TRBD1 (6 bases). Trimming took off 4 bases at V and 4 bases at J, with 16 bases between the two ends. The germline CDR1 and CDR2 sequences are GTSNPN and SVGIG (reference sequence). The CDR3 loop spans 14 amino acids. Full variable domain (missing parts from reference TRBV30 and TRBJ1-2): SQTIHQWPATLVQPVGSPLSLECTVEGTSNPNLYWYRQAAGRGLQLLFYSVGIGQISSEVPQNLSASRPQDRQFILSSKKLLLSDSGFYLCAWTQSGGGYGYTFGSGTRLTVV.

Points on this clonotype: Lacking the conserved final phenylalanine or tryptophan, this CDR3 likely reflects a read error. The chain uses TRBV7-2 and TRBJ2-7; D might be TRBD1 (5 bases). Trimming removed 1 base at V and 3 bases at J, with 10 bases between. The CDR3 contains 14 residues. Germline CDR1 is SGHTA and CDR2 is FQGNSA. The CDR3 nucleotides read TGTGCCAGCAGCTTAGGGCAGGGCCTCTACGAGCAGTACTCC. Translating gives CASSLGQGLYEQYS.

Many counts were recorded for this clonotype. The V gene is TRBV20-1, the J gene TRBJ1-2, with D possibly being TRBD1 (6 bases). Germline CDR1 DFQATT, CDR2 SNEGSKA (reference sequence). V lost 6 bases, J lost 7 bases, and 21 bases lay in between. There are 14 residues in the CDR3. CDR3 in amino acids: CSANRLRGAPGYTF. The CDR3 DNA follows: TGCAGTGCCAACCGGCTTAGGGGGGCGCCTGGCTACACCTTC.

Ten or more counts support this clonotype. V usage is TRBV9 and J usage is TRBJ2-7, with TRBD2 identical over 9 bases. Germline loops: CDR1 SGDLS, CDR2 YYNGEE. CDR3 length: 17 residues. Trimming cost V 0 bases and J 0 bases; bases outside gene matches: 7. Here the CDR3 DNA reads TGTGCCAGCAGCGTAGGTAGCGGGAGTGCAGGCTCCTACGAGCAGTACTTC. This codes for CASSVGSGSAGSYEQYF.

This clonotype appeared many times. This chain joins TRBV11-2 and TRBJ1-2, with 7 bases aligning to TRBD1. CDR3 length equals 12 residues. Trimming took 10 bases from V and 4 from J; bases not matched to a gene: 6. The germline gives CDR1 SGHAT, CDR2 FQNNGV. The CDR3 DNA follows: TGTGCCATACCCCGGGACAGCTATGGCTACACCTTC. The encoded protein is CAIPRDSYGYTF.

This clonotype came up many times. J is TRBJ2-7 and V is TRBV29-1; D uncertain. Germline V gene data show CDR1 as SQVTM and CDR2 as ANQGSEA. This CDR3 is built from 11 residues. V was trimmed by 4 bases and J by 3 bases, leaving 7 bases between them. The CDR3 DNA is TGCAGCGTTGGGGGAAACTACGAGCAGTACTTC. This translates into CSVGGNYEQYF.

On this clonotype itself: Possible read error: a much larger clone is one base away. The rearrangement uses TRBV20-1 and TRBJ2-3; D is undetermined. This CDR3 has 14 amino acids. The V end lost 6 bases, the J end lost 0 bases, and 13 bases lay between the germline ends. Germline V gene sequence: CDR1 DFQATT, CDR2 SNEGSKA (reference sequence). This CDR3 reads CSAPPETSTDTQYF. CDR3 nucleotides: TGCAGTGCACCCCCCGAGACTAGCACAGATACGCAGTATTTT.

This clonotype was observed a handful of times. This chain links TRBV7-2 with TRBJ2-5, with D possibly being TRBD1 (6 bases). This CDR3 has 14 residues. Per germline, CDR1 SGHTA and CDR2 FQGNSA. V lost 6 bases and J lost 0, with 11 bases in between. CDR3 amino acids: CASREGTYQETQYF. The CDR3 DNA reads TGTGCCAGCAGGGAAGGGACATACCAAGAGACCCAGTACTTC.

At least ten counts were recorded for this clonotype. CDR3: CASRVAGGPLATQYF. As DNA, the CDR3 is TGCGCCAGCAGGGTCGCGGGAGGCCCGTTGGCTACGCAGTATTTT. The chain recombines TRBV5-1 with TRBJ2-3; 8 nucleotides agree with TRBD2. The V and J ends lost 5 bases and 8 bases, in that order; junction bases with no gene match: 13. This CDR3 is 15 amino acids long. Germline-derived CDR1 and CDR2 are SGHRS and YFSETQ.

The table lists this clonotype with many counts. The rearrangement links TRBV11-2 to TRBJ2-7; D uncertain. The CDR3 has 14 amino acids. Germline CDR1 reads SGHAT; CDR2 reads FQNNGV. V lost 4 bases to trimming and J lost 2 bases, with 12 bases between them. The DNA of the CDR3 is TGTGCCAGCAGCTCCCGGACGAGGCCCTACGAGCAGTACTTC. This encodes CASSSRTRPYEQYF.